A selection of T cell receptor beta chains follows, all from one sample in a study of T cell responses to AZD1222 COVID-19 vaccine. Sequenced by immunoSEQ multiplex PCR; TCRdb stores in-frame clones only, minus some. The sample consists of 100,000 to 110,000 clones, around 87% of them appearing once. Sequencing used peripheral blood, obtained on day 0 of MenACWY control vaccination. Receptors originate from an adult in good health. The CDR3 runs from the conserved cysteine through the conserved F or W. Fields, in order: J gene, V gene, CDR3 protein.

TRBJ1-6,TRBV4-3,CASSQMLATLANSPLHF
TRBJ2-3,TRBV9,CASSVGAYADTQYF
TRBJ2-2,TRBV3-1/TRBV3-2,CASSQDFSGGGRELFF
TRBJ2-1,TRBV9,CASSGDAAANNEQFF
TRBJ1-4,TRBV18,CASSPTSGDRIEKLFF
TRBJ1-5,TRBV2,CASSRTGNQPQHF
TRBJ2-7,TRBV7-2,CASSSQGQGTGAEQYF
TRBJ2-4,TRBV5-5,CASSLSRGTGSPKEYF
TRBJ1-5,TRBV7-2,CASSPQSGGIQPQHF
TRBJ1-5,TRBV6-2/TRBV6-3,CASSYGDNSPYSNQPQHF
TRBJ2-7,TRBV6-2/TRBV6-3,CASSPQGYEQYF
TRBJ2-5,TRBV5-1,CASTWTSGQETQYF
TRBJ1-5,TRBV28,CASSRPALGQPQHF
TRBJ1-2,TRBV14,CASSQDGYYGYTF
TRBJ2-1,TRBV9,CASSDATVTLAAPDEQFF
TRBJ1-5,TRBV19,CASSIGRVNSNQPQHF
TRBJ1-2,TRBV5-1,CASSLGGGAKDGYTF
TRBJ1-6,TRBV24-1,CATRDNMNSPLHF
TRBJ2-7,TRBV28,CASIPGQETYEQYF
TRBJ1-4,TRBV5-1,CASSPVGKEKLFF
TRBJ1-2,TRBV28,CASSLGRGSYGYTF
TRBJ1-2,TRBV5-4,CASSLGGQPYGYTF
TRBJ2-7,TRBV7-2,CASSPRGQDNYEQYF
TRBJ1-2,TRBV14,CASSPRQGSYGYTF
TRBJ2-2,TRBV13,CASSLRETGELFF